The 20 T cell receptor beta chains below were found in one sample sequenced in a study of blood T cells in healthy people across ages. The use of a sample-barcoded 5' primer and a J-beta primer mix characterized a second PCR of roughly 6 to 11 cycles. TCRdb used MiXCR to reprocess the 5' RACE reads, holding one entry per CDR3 protein. The table has roughly 830,000 distinct CDR3 sequences, roughly 60% seen once. Sequenced input: blood. The receptors shown here come from a young man in good health.

J is TRBJ2-5 and V is TRBV9; D not certain. CDR3 length: 13 amino acids. The germline V gene has CDR1 SGDLS and CDR2 YYNGEE. Between the trimmed V and J ends, which lost 2 bases and 2 bases, there was a span of 7 bases. CDR3 DNA: TGTGCCAGCAGCGTTAGGAATCAAGAGACCCAGTACTTC. This encodes CASSVRNQETQYF.

The chain is built from TRBV6-5 and TRBJ2-5; D unclear. The germline gives CDR1 MNHEY, CDR2 SVGAGI. The CDR3 is 15 amino acids. Trimming pared 6 bases from V and 2 bases from J, leaving 16 bases between. For the CDR3, the DNA is TGTGCCAGCAGGACAAGGAGAGTCGTACAAGAGACCCAGTACTTC. This translates into CASRTRRVVQETQYF.

This clonotype showed up just a few times. V and J are TRBV3-1 and TRBJ2-7; 10 bases are a match to TRBD2. The germline V gene has CDR1 LGHDT and CDR2 YNNKEL (reference sequence). Trimming removed 4 bases from V and 8 bases from J; junction bases left unmatched: 11. CDR3 size: 15 residues. The CDR3 DNA follows: TGTGCCAGCAGCCGCCTAGCGGGGGAGGGAGGACAGCAGTACTTC. Amino acids: CASSRLAGEGGQQYF.

V and J are TRBV7-9 and TRBJ1-4, with a possible D match to TRBD1 (5 bases). Germline V gives CDR1 SEHNR, CDR2 FQNEAQ (reference sequence). This CDR3 region has 14 residues. Trimming took off 5 bases at V and 7 bases at J, with 14 bases between the two ends. CDR3 sequence: CASSVSRGSEKLFF. The CDR3 DNA follows: TGTGCCAGCAGCGTAAGCCGGGGGAGTGAAAAACTGTTTTTT. Based on the CDR3 plus reference TRBV7-9 and TRBJ1-4, the full variable domain is DTGVSQNPRHKITKRGQNVTFRCDPISEHNRLYWYRQTLGQGPEFLTYFQNEAQLEKSRLLSDRFSAERPKGSFSTLEIQRTEQGDSAMYLCASSVSRGSEKLFFGSGTQLSVL.

In regard to this clonotype: Since a much larger clone is just one base distant, this may be a read error. Written as DNA, the CDR3 is TGTGCCAGCAGTGACGGGGCCGGGGGCAATGAGCAGTTCTTC. Translation: CASSDGAGGNEQFF. The J gene is TRBJ2-1, the V gene TRBV6-5; a possible D gene is TRBD2 (6 bases). The germline V gene encodes CDR1 MNHEY and CDR2 SVGAGI. The length of the CDR3 is 14 residues. V gave up 5 bases and J gave up 6 bases, with 14 bases separating them.

Only a few counts were recorded for this clonotype. The chain joins TRBV4-2 to TRBJ2-7, with 8 bases identical to TRBD2. The CDR3 sequence is 15 residues long. From germline, CDR1 is LGHNA and CDR2 YNFKEQ. The junction had 3 bases not matched to a gene; V was cut back by 0 bases and J by 2 bases. CDR3 residues: CASSQEAGGTYEQYF. CDR3 sequence (DNA): TGTGCCAGCAGCCAAGAGGCGGGGGGTACCTACGAGCAGTACTTC.

This clonotype was counted only a few times. The V gene is TRBV7-2, the J gene TRBJ1-2; 9 nucleotides align to TRBD1. The CDR3 has 16 amino acids. The germline CDR1 and CDR2 sequences are SGHTA and FQGNSA. The J segment lost 4 bases and the V segment lost 3 bases, leaving 9 bases of the junction unmatched. DNA for the CDR3: TGTGCCAGCAGCTTCGCGGGACAGGGAATCGCCTATGGCTACACCTTC. Its translation is CASSFAGQGIAYGYTF.

Note on this clonotype: Being one base from a much bigger clone, this may be a read error. This chain links TRBV2 with TRBJ2-1; 10 bases agree with TRBD2. Looked up from germline, CDR1 is SNHLY and CDR2 is FYNNEI. This CDR3 has 12 amino acids. Here the CDR3 DNA reads TGTGTCAGCATGCTAGCGGGGGAGGAGCAGTTCTTC. Protein sequence: CVSMLAGEEQFF.

The rearrangement uses TRBV20-1 and TRBJ2-3; 7 bases line up with TRBD2. Germline lookup yields CDR1 DFQATT and CDR2 SNEGSKA (reference sequence). The CDR3 is 13 residues long. V shed 5 bases, J shed 2 bases, and the junction held 4 bases outside the gene matches. The CDR3 sequence: CSAPGTNTDTQYF. CDR3 DNA: TGCAGTGCTCCCGGGACTAACACAGATACGCAGTATTTT.

This rearrangement joins TRBV29-1 to TRBJ2-7, with D possibly matching TRBD2 (5 bases). Germline V CDR1 and CDR2: SQVTM, ANQGSEA. The V end was cut by 2 bases, the J end by 7 bases, with 18 bases between. CDR3 length equals 14 residues. The CDR3 nucleotides are TGCAGCGTTGAACAGCGAGGGCCCGAGAGAGAGCAGTACTTC. Its protein is CSVEQRGPEREQYF.

This clonotype was counted many times. The chain links TRBV24-1 to TRBJ2-1; a weak D match, TRBD2 (6 bases). The germline V gene has CDR1 KGHDR and CDR2 SFDVKD. Trimming pared 9 bases from V and 4 bases from J, leaving 12 bases between. CDR3 size: 13 residues. For the CDR3, the DNA is TGTGCCACCGGGCGGGGCTGGTACAATGAGCAGTTCTTC. Translation: CATGRGWYNEQFF.

The chain combines TRBV7-9 with TRBJ1-1; D may be TRBD1 (6 bases). From germline, CDR1 is SEHNR and CDR2 FQNEAQ (reference sequence). V was clipped by 4 bases and J by 0 bases, with 12 bases between them. The CDR3 loop spans 15 amino acids. The CDR3 protein is CASSSGTPLNTEAFF. The CDR3 region has the DNA TGTGCCAGCAGCTCCGGGACACCCTTGAACACTGAAGCTTTCTTT.

This clonotype has just a few counts. The rearrangement uses TRBV10-3 and TRBJ2-1; D call uncertain. V lost 0 bases to trimming and J lost 5 bases, with 8 bases between them. This CDR3 is 14 amino acids long. Germline V gene sequence: CDR1 ENHRY, CDR2 SYGVKD. The DNA for the CDR3 is TGTGCCATCAGTGAGTCGTTAACTAACAATGAGCAGTTCTTC. Protein sequence: CAISESLTNNEQFF.

Comment on this clonotype: One end of the junction is discordant with germline, which a read error may explain. This sequence joins TRBV10-3 and TRBJ2-7; 7 nucleotides align to TRBD2. This CDR3 region has 18 residues. Germline V gene sequence: CDR1 ENHRY, CDR2 SYGVKD. DNA for the CDR3: TGTGCCATCAGGGGGGGAGCGCGGGAGACTAGCAACTCCCACGAGCAGTACTTC. Its protein product is CAIRGGARETSNSHEQYF.

Details on this clonotype: An end of the junction does not agree with germline; a read error may underlie this. This chain uses TRBV6-5 with TRBJ2-7; 9 bases line up with TRBD2. The CDR3 spans 14 residues. Germline lookup yields CDR1 MNHEY and CDR2 SVGAGI. For the CDR3, the DNA is TGTTCCAGCAGGGTTAGCGGGAGCTCCTACGAGCAGTACTTC. Encoded protein: CSSRVSGSSYEQYF.

The chain employs TRBV6-5 and TRBJ2-1; the match to TRBD1 covers 10 bases. The V and J ends lost 5 bases and 4 bases, in that order; junction bases with no gene match: 8. The CDR3 consists of 16 residues. Germline CDR1 is MNHEY and CDR2 is SVGAGI. The CDR3 loop is CASSPWTGGRYNEQFF. As DNA, the CDR3 is TGTGCCAGCAGTCCATGGACAGGGGGAAGGTACAATGAGCAGTTCTTC.

J is TRBJ2-4 and V is TRBV20-1, with D possibly being TRBD1 (5 bases). The DNA end favors TRBJ2-5, so the J call may be wrong. The CDR3 runs to 13 residues. Germline loops: CDR1 DFQATT, CDR2 SNEGSKA (reference sequence). The DNA of the CDR3 is TGCAGTGCCAGCCTGGGGCGGCAAGAGACCCAGTACTTC. The encoded protein is CSASLGRQETQYF.

In nucleotides, the CDR3 is TGTGCCAGCAGCCGTCCGGGGGCCACTAACGCCGGGGAGCTGTTTTTT. It codes for CASSRPGATNAGELFF. The genes are TRBV14 and TRBJ2-2; D is perhaps TRBD1 or TRBD2 (6 bases each). Looked up from germline, CDR1 is SGHDN and CDR2 is FVKESK. The CDR3 runs 16 residues. V shed 4 bases and J shed 6 bases, with 18 bases lying between them.

The chain employs TRBV28 and TRBJ2-5; TRBD1 or TRBD2 may be the D gene (6 bases each). The DNA end lines up better with TRBJ2-4; the J call may be wrong. Germline CDR1 is MDHEN and CDR2 is SYDVKM. The CDR3 is 14 amino acids. The CDR3 is CASTGEAGGNIQYF. For the CDR3, the DNA is TGTGCCAGCACAGGGGAGGCTGGTGGAAACATTCAGTACTTC.

The gene calls are TRBV4-3 and TRBJ2-2; the D call may be TRBD1 or TRBD2 (6 bases each). V lost 1 base and J 5 bases, leaving 17 bases between the germline ends. The CDR3 sequence is 17 residues long. Germline CDR1 LGHNA, CDR2 YSLEER. CDR3 DNA: TGCGCCAGCAGCCAAGGGACTACACAGGGTGGGACCGGGGAGCTGTTTTTT. Translated: CASSQGTTQGGTGELFF.